This paragraph reports one T cell receptor (beta chain). Unique molecular identifiers were built into the TCRbeta library. TCRdb re-derived calls from the PCR reads in MiXCR, one entry per CDR3 protein. The table has about 420,000 distinct CDR3 sequences, roughly 10% seen once. This sample is part of a study of T-cell reconstitution after alpha-beta-depleted transplantation in children. Germline assignment: CDR1 SGHVS and CDR2 FQNEAQ. This CDR3 has 16 residues. The V and J ends lost 0 bases and 3 bases respectively, with 15 bases between them. The source material was PBMCs from the stem cell graft donor, sampled from the stem cell graft. This receptor was obtained from a human donor who donated a stem cell graft to a child with acute myeloid leukemia. V gene TRBV7-8 combines with J gene TRBJ2-7; tentatively, D is TRBD1 (6 bases). This CDR3 is CASSLARAGALYEQYF. In DNA form, the CDR3 reads TGTGCCAGCAGCTTAGCGCGTGCAGGGGCCCTCTACGAGCAGTACTTC.